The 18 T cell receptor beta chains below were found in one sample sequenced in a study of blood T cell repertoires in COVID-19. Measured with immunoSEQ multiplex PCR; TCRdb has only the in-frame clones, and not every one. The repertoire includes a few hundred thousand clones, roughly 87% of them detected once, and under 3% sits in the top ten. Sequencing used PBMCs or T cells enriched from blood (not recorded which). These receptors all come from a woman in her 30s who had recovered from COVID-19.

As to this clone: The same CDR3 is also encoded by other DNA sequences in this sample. The CDR3 DNA sequence: TGTGCCAGCTCCCCCAGGGGGAACACTGAAGCTTTCTTT. It codes for CASSPRGNTEAFF. The chain has TRBV18 and TRBJ1-1, with D perhaps matching TRBD1 (6 bases). V gave up 6 bases and J gave up 1 base, with 9 bases separating them. The germline V gene has CDR1 KGHSH and CDR2 LQKENI. The CDR3 length is 13 residues.

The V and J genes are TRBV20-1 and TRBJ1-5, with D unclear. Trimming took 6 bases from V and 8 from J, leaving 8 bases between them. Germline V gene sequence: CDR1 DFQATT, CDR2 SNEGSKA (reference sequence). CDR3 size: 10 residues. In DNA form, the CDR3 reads TGCAGTGCGAGCGGGGAGCCCCAGCATTTT. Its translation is CSASGEPQHF.

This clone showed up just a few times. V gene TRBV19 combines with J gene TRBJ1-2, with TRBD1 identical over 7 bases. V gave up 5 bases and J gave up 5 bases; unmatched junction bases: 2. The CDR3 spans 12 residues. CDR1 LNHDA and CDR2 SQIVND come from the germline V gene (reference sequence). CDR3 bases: TGTGCCAGTAGTTTGACAGGGTATGGCTACACCTTC. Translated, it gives CASSLTGYGYTF.

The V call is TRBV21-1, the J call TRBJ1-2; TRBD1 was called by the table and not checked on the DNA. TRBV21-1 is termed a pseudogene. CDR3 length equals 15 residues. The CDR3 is CASSDPGQGVSGYTF. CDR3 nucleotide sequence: TGTGCCAGCAGCGACCCGGGACAGGGGGTGAGCGGCTACACCTTC.

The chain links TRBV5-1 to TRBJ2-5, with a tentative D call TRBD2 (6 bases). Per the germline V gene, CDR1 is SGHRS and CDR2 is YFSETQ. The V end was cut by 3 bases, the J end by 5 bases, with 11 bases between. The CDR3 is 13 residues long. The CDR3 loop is CASSWGGMETQYF. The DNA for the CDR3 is TGCGCCAGCAGCTGGGGCGGGATGGAGACCCAGTACTTC.

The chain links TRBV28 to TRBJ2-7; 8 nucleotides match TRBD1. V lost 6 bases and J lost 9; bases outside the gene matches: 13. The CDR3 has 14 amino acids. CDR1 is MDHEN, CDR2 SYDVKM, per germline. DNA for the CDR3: TGTGCCAGCAGCAACAGCCAGGGGGCGGCCGGGCAGTACTTC. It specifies CASSNSQGAAGQYF.

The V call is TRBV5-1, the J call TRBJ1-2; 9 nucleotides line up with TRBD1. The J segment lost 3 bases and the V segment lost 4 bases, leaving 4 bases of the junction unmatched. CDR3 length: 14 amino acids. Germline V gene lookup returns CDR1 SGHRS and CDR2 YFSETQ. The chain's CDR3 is CASSPQGADYGYTF. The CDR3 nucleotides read TGCGCCAGCAGCCCACAGGGGGCAGACTATGGCTACACCTTC.

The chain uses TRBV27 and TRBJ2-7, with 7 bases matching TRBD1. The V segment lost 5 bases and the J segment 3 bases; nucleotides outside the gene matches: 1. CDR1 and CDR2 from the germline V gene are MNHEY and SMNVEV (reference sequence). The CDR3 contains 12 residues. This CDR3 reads CASSGQDYEQYF. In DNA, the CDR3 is TGTGCCAGCAGTGGACAGGACTACGAGCAGTACTTC.

The CDR3: CASSPASGRSSYEQYF. Written as DNA, the CDR3 is TGCGCCAGCAGCCCCGCTAGCGGGCGTAGCTCCTACGAGCAGTACTTC. J is TRBJ2-7 and V is TRBV5-1; TRBD2 aligns across 8 bases. There are 16 residues in the CDR3. The ends lost 4 bases at V and 0 bases at J; junction bases unmatched: 9. Germline CDR1 is SGHRS and CDR2 is YFSETQ.

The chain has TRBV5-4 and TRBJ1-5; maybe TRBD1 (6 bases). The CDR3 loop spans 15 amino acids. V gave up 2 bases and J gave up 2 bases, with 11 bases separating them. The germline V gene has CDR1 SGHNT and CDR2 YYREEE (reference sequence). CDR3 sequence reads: CASSFGGQGNQPQHF. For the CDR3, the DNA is TGTGCCAGCAGCTTCGGGGGGCAGGGCAATCAGCCCCAGCATTTT.

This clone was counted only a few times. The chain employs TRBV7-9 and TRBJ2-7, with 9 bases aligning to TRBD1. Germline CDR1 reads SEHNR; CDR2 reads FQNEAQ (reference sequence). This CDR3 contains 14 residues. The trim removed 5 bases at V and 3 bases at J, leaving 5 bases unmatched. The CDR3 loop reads CASSTTGQGYEQYF. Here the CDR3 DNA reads TGTGCCAGCAGCACCACGGGACAGGGCTACGAGCAGTACTTC.

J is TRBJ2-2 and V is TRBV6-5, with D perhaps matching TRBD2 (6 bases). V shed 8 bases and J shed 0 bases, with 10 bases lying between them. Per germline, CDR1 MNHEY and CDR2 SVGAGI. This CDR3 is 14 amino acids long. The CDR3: CASCPSANTGELFF. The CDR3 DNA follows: TGTGCCAGCTGTCCTAGCGCGAACACCGGGGAGCTGTTTTTT.

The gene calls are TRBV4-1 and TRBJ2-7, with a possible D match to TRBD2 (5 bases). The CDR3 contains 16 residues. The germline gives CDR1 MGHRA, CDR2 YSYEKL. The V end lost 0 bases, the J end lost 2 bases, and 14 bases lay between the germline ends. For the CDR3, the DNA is TGCGCCAGCAGCCAAGATCATCAACGGGGAACCTACGAGCAGTACTTC. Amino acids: CASSQDHQRGTYEQYF.

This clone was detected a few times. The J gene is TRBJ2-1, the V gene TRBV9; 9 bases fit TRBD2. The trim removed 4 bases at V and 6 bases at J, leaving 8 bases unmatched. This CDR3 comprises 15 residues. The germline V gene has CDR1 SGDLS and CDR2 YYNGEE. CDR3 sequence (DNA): TGTGCCAGCAGCTCCAGCGGGGGGAATACCAATGAGCAGTTCTTC. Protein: CASSSSGGNTNEQFF. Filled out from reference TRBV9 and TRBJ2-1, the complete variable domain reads DSGVTQTPKHLITATGQRVTLRCSPRSGDLSVYWYQQSLDQGLQFLIQYYNGEERAKGNILERFSAQQFPDLHSELNLSSLELGDSALYFCASSSSGGNTNEQFFGPGTRLTVL.

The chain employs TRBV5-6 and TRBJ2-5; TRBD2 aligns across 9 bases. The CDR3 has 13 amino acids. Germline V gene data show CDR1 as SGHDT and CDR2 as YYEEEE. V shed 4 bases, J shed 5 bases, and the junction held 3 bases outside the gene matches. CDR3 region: CASSVAGDETQYF. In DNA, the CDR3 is TGTGCCAGCAGCGTAGCGGGAGATGAGACCCAGTACTTC. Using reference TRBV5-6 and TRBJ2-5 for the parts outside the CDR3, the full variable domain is DAGVTQSPTHLIKTRGQQVTLRCSPKSGHDTVSWYQQALGQGPQFIFQYYEEEERQRGNFPDRFSGHQFPNYSSELNVNALLLGDSALYLCASSVAGDETQYFGPGTRLLVL.

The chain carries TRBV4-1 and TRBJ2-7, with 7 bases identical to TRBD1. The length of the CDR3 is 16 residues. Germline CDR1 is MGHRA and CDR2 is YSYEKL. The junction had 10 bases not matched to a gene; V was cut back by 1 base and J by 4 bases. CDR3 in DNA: TGCGCCAGCAGCCAAGGACTGGACAGGAGACGTTACGAGCAGTACTTC. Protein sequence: CASSQGLDRRRYEQYF.

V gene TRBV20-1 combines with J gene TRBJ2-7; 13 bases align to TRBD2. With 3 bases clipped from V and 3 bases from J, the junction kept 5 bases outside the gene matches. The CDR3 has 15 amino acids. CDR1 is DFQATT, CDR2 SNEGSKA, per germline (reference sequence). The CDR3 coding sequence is TGCAGTGCTAGTCCAGGGACTAGCGGGAACTACGAGCAGTACTTC. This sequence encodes CSASPGTSGNYEQYF.

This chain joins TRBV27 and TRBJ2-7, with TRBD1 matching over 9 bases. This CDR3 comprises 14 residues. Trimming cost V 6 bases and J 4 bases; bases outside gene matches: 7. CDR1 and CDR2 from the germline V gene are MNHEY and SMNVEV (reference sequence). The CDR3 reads CASRVTGGLYEQYF. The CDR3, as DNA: TGTGCCAGCAGAGTAACAGGGGGCTTGTACGAGCAGTACTTC.